This TCR beta chain was recovered during a study of cytomegalovirus exposure and HLA in healthy donors. Clones were read by immunoSEQ multiplex PCR, and TCRdb kept only the in-frame ones, dropping some. The data show 200,000 to 250,000 clones, roughly 85% seen once. General study results and limits: Cytomegalovirus association was assigned to 170 or so TCR beta chains.

Points on this clone: The antigen is unknown.

With 4 bases clipped from V and 5 bases from J, the junction kept 8 bases outside the gene matches. The germline gives CDR1 SGHRS, CDR2 YFSETQ. The CDR3 totals 16 residues. The receptor comes from a young woman in good health and CMV-seronegative. The chain is built from TRBV5-1 and TRBJ2-3; 12 bases map to TRBD2. Material for sequencing was PBMCs. CDR3 protein: CASSPRTSGVGDTQYF. CDR3 DNA sequence: TGCGCCAGCAGCCCCCGGACTAGCGGGGTCGGAGATACGCAGTATTTT.